The clone carrying this T cell receptor (beta chain) appeared a single time. Sequencing was performed with immunoSEQ multiplex PCR; in TCRdb, only in-frame clones are kept and a portion is missing. The data show 50,000 to 55,000 clones, roughly nine tenths seen once. The data belong to a study of chemoradiotherapy in HPV16-positive cancers. Trimming left V 2 bases short and J 5 bases short, with 6 bases between. Germline CDR1 and CDR2: LNHDA and SQIVND (reference sequence). This CDR3 is built from 12 residues. The starting material was blood, obtained from a patient who underwent chemoradiotherapy. The V gene is TRBV19, the J gene TRBJ2-5, with no clear D. The TCR sequence derives from a human donor with HPV-associated anogenital cancer. The CDR3 nucleotides read TGTGCCAGTAGTATAAATGGGGAGACCCAGTACTTC. The encoded protein is CASSINGETQYF. Combining the CDR3 with reference TRBV19 and TRBJ2-5 gives the whole variable domain DGGITQSPKYLFRKEGQNVTLSCEQNLNHDAMYWYRQDPGQGLRLIYYSQIVNDFQKGDIAEGYSVSREKKESFPLTVTSAQKNPTAFYLCASSINGETQYFGPGTRLLVL.